The T cell receptor beta chain under discussion was sequenced for a study of CD8 T cells in ankylosing spondylitis. Study results and limitations: Earlier authors reported some of these motif variants in reactive arthritis synovial fluid and blood.

TCRdb analysed the 5' RACE reads with MiXCR anew, one entry per CDR3 protein. The table includes fewer than 250,000 distinct CDR3 sequences, more than 9% detected once. There are many counts of this clonotype. The antigen is not known. Per the germline V gene, CDR1 is GTSNPN and CDR2 is SVGIG (reference sequence). The CDR3 contains 14 residues. V was shortened by 3 bases and J by 6 bases, with 16 bases between the two germline ends. This clonotype was obtained from a male donor with ankylosing spondylitis or in good health (not recorded which). Sequencing used blood, either unsorted or a sorted T cell fraction (not recorded which). V is TRBV30 and J is TRBJ2-3; D is tentatively TRBD1 or TRBD2 (5 bases each). The CDR3 DNA reads TGTGCCTGGAGCGCCCCGGGGCCTGGGGATACGCAGTATTTT. Its protein is CAWSAPGPGDTQYF.